This T cell receptor beta chain was identified during a study of blood T cell repertoires in COVID-19. Overall study context: Both acute and convalescent COVID-19 samples were obtained from the United States, Italy and Spain. In each case, the material was cDNA or gDNA derived from T cells, B-cell-depleted T cells, or PBMCs.

The V end was cut by 5 bases, the J end by 4 bases, with 23 bases between. The CDR3 runs to 17 residues. The germline CDR1 and CDR2 sequences are MGHDK and SYGVNS. Original processing notes: Counts of nucleated cells, estimated from reference gene primer amplification, were obtained. The protocol was immunoSEQ multiplex PCR, while the TCRdb copy is restricted to in-frame clones and leaves out a portion. V, J and clone size are taken as reported in that table, and D and trimming were inferred from the DNA itself. The repertoire holds 140,000 or so clones, with 87% as singletons. The sample taken for sequencing was peripheral blood. This chain joins TRBV25-1 and TRBJ2-5, with D possibly TRBD2 on 7 matching bases. The TCR sequence derives from a woman aged 45 to 65 with acute or convalescent COVID-19. CDR3: CASSPRGGADLGETQYF. The CDR3 DNA follows: TGTGCCAGCAGTCCACGAGGGGGGGCAGACCTGGGAGAGACCCAGTACTTC. The entire variable domain, with the rest obtained from reference TRBV25-1 and TRBJ2-5, is as follows: EADIYQTPRYLVIGTGKKITLECSQTMGHDKMYWYQQDPGMELHLIHYSYGVNSTEKGDLSSESTVSRIRTEHFPLTLESARPSHTSQYLCASSPRGGADLGETQYFGPGTRLLVL.